This TCR beta chain is from a study of blood T cell repertoires in COVID-19. TCRdb's copy holds only in-frame clones and misses some; the assay was immunoSEQ multiplex PCR. The sample lists about 380,000 clones, approximately 87% occurring once. Unmatched junction bases numbered 5, after V lost 4 bases and J lost 7 bases. Germline lookup yields CDR1 KGHSH and CDR2 LQKENI. The CDR3 has 13 residues. Participant-given clinical history determined each cohort assignment. Sequenced input: PBMCs or T cells enriched from blood (not recorded which). The sequence derives from a man aged 30 to 45 who had recovered from COVID-19. The chain has TRBV18 and TRBJ2-7, with TRBD1 identical over 9 bases. CDR3 DNA: TGTGCCAGCTCACAAGGGACAGGGCAAGAGCAGTACTTC. Encoded protein: CASSQGTGQEQYF.